The 17 T cell receptor beta chains in this list originate from one sample, sequenced in a study of blood T cell repertoires in COVID-19. Profiling relied on immunoSEQ multiplex PCR, and the TCRdb table lists in-frame clones only, not all of them. The sample has around 250,000 clones, around 82% seen once. Input material: peripheral blood. The receptors shown here come from a human donor in a cohort sampled during active COVID-19.

The chain is built from TRBV10-1 and TRBJ2-1; 9 bases are a match to TRBD2. The germline CDR1 and CDR2 sequences are WNHNN and SYGVQD (reference sequence). After removal of 4 bases from V and 4 bases from J, the junction contained 5 bases not matched to a gene. The CDR3 runs 15 residues. CDR3 coding DNA: TGCGCCAGCAGTGTAAAAGCGGGGGGATACAATGAGCAGTTCTTC. Translating it yields CASSVKAGGYNEQFF.

The chain links TRBV3-1 (or the pseudogene TRBV3-2) to TRBJ1-1; 10 bases fit TRBD1. The CDR3 is 15 residues long. V shed 5 bases and J 6 bases; nucleotides not matched to a gene: 9. The germline V gene encodes CDR1 LGHDT and CDR2 YNNKEL (reference sequence). The CDR3 sequence is CASSGRGQGSAEAFF. As DNA, the CDR3 is TGTGCCAGCAGCGGCAGGGGACAGGGGAGTGCTGAAGCTTTCTTT.

This clone has a handful of counts. The V gene is TRBV4-1, the J gene TRBJ2-5; possible D gene TRBD2, 5 bases. V lost 1 base and J 1 base, leaving 7 bases between the germline ends. Germline assignment: CDR1 MGHRA and CDR2 YSYEKL. The CDR3 is 14 residues long. Here the CDR3 DNA reads TGCGCCAGCAGCCAAGGTGAGGGCCAAGAGACCCAGTACTTC. Protein sequence: CASSQGEGQETQYF.

In this sample, this clone turned up once. V and J are TRBV5-1 and TRBJ2-3, with 8 bases matching TRBD2. The junction had 0 bases not matched to a gene; V was cut back by 0 bases and J by 3 bases. This CDR3 spans 14 amino acids. CDR1 SGHRS and CDR2 YFSETQ come from the germline V gene. The CDR3 nucleotides read TGCGCCAGCAGCTTGGTAGCGGGAACAGATACGCAGTATTTT. Protein: CASSLVAGTDTQYF.

The CDR3 here is CASSVKISGSSSYEQYF. The CDR3 DNA reads TGTGCCAGTAGTGTCAAAATCTCGGGGAGTAGCTCCTACGAGCAGTACTTC. J is TRBJ2-7 and V is TRBV19; possible D gene TRBD2, 5 bases. V was trimmed by 5 bases and J by 0 bases, leaving 20 bases between them. The CDR3 contains 17 residues. CDR1 LNHDA and CDR2 SQIVND come from the germline V gene (reference sequence).

This rearrangement joins TRBV28 to TRBJ1-2; 8 bases align to TRBD1. CDR3 length: 13 residues. After removal of 6 bases from V and 7 bases from J, the junction contained 7 bases not matched to a gene. Per germline, CDR1 MDHEN and CDR2 SYDVKM. The CDR3 DNA follows: TGTGCCAGCAGCCAGGGGGCCAGTCGTGGCTACACCTTC. The encoded protein is CASSQGASRGYTF.

The V call is TRBV4-1, the J call TRBJ2-1, with D maybe TRBD2 (6 bases). Germline V gives CDR1 MGHRA, CDR2 YSYEKL. V was trimmed by 4 bases and J by 6 bases, leaving 19 bases between them. The CDR3 runs to 16 residues. CDR3 sequence (DNA): TGCGCCAGCAGCCCCAGACTAGTGGGGACTGTCAATGAGCAGTTCTTC. The encoded protein is CASSPRLVGTVNEQFF.

This clone occurred once. V is TRBV6-5 and J is TRBJ2-7; 7 bases match TRBD1. The junction had 9 bases not matched to a gene; V was cut back by 2 bases and J by 5 bases. The CDR3 consists of 15 residues. CDR1 and CDR2 from the germline V gene are MNHEY and SVGAGI. The CDR3 sequence: CASSYRAGGTHEQYF. The CDR3 nucleotides read TGTGCCAGCAGTTACAGGGCAGGGGGAACCCACGAGCAGTACTTC.

The chain joins TRBV5-4 to TRBJ1-2; perhaps TRBD1 as D (5 bases). The CDR3 length is 14 residues. V shed 1 base and J shed 14 bases, with 21 bases lying between them. CDR1 and CDR2 from the germline V gene are SGHNT and YYREEE (reference sequence). The CDR3 spells CASSLKSRQPSITF. The CDR3 nucleotides read TGTGCCAGCAGCTTGAAATCCCGACAGCCGTCTATAACCTTC.

This chain joins TRBV19 and TRBJ2-4; 10 bases fit TRBD1. Germline loops: CDR1 LNHDA, CDR2 SQIVND (reference sequence). V gave up 6 bases and J gave up 10 bases; unmatched junction bases: 12. The CDR3 covers 15 residues. DNA of the CDR3: TGTGCCAGTAGCTCCAAGAGACAGGGGGCTATAATTCAGTACTTC. This sequence encodes CASSSKRQGAIIQYF.

This rearrangement joins TRBV7-2 to TRBJ2-1, with 12 bases lining up with TRBD2. V dropped 5 bases and J dropped 4; count of bases not matched to a gene: 9. The CDR3 loop spans 17 amino acids. From germline, CDR1 is SGHTA and CDR2 FQGNSA. CDR3 sequence (DNA): TGTGCCAGCAGCACCCCTAGCGGGGGGGCCTCGTACAATGAGCAGTTCTTC. Translating it yields CASSTPSGGASYNEQFF.

This chain links TRBV5-1 with TRBJ2-1, with D maybe TRBD1 (6 bases). The CDR3 has 14 amino acids. CDR1 SGHRS and CDR2 YFSETQ come from the germline V gene. Trimming took off 0 bases at V and 6 bases at J, with 10 bases between the two ends. DNA for the CDR3: TGCGCCAGCAGCTTGGGGGCAGGGGTCAATGAGCAGTTCTTC. It translates to CASSLGAGVNEQFF.

The gene calls are TRBV3-1 (or the pseudogene TRBV3-2) and TRBJ2-7, with a tentative D call TRBD1 (6 bases). The CDR3 is 14 residues long. V was cut by 2 bases and J by 1 base, with 9 bases left in between. CDR1 and CDR2 (germline): LGHDT, YNNKEL (reference sequence). CDR3 nucleotide sequence: TGTGCCAGCAGCCAACAGCAGGGGTCCTACGAGCAGTACTTC. Its translation is CASSQQQGSYEQYF.

This rearrangement joins TRBV27 to TRBJ1-1; 8 bases are shared with TRBD1. This CDR3 is 14 amino acids long. The germline V gene encodes CDR1 MNHEY and CDR2 SMNVEV (reference sequence). Losses at the gene ends were 3 bases for V and 4 bases for J; bases not matched to a gene: 4. The CDR3 sequence is CASSFVDRGTEAFF. CDR3 nucleotide sequence: TGTGCCAGCAGTTTCGTCGACAGGGGCACTGAAGCTTTCTTT.

This chain links TRBV4-1 with TRBJ2-7, with 8 nucleotides matching TRBD2. The CDR3 is 18 amino acids. Germline lookup yields CDR1 MGHRA and CDR2 YSYEKL. The J segment lost 2 bases and the V segment lost 0 bases, leaving 12 bases of the junction unmatched. This chain's CDR3 is CASSQDLSASGLTYEQYF. Here the CDR3 DNA reads TGCGCCAGCAGCCAAGATTTGTCGGCTAGCGGGTTAACCTACGAGCAGTACTTC.

The chain links TRBV11-2 to TRBJ2-1, with D perhaps matching TRBD2 (6 bases). Germline loops: CDR1 SGHAT, CDR2 FQNNGV. This CDR3 has 14 amino acids. Trimming shortened V by 5 bases and J by 12 bases, and 20 bases separated the two germline ends. CDR3 in DNA: TGTGCCAGCAGCCCGAGACCGAGGACGGAGGGGCAGTTCTTC. This translates into CASSPRPRTEGQFF.

The chain recombines TRBV19 with TRBJ1-3; D might be TRBD1 (6 bases). Trimming pared 1 base from V and 4 bases from J, leaving 14 bases between. The CDR3 is made up of 16 amino acids. Germline V CDR1 and CDR2: LNHDA, SQIVND (reference sequence). The CDR3 DNA follows: TGTGCCAGTAGTATAGCCCCACAGGGCAGAGGAAACACCATATATTTT. Translating it yields CASSIAPQGRGNTIYF.